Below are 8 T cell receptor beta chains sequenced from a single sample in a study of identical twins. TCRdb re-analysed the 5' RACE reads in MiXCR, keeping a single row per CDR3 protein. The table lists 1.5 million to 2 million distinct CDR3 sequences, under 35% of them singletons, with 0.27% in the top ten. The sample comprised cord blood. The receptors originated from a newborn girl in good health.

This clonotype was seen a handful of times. Written as DNA, the CDR3 is TGCGCCAGCAGCCAAGAGGGGACTACCTTGTACAATGAGCAGTTCTTC. This encodes CASSQEGTTLYNEQFF. The chain uses TRBV4-1 and TRBJ2-1; 7 bases fit TRBD2. CDR1 is MGHRA, CDR2 YSYEKL, per germline. The CDR3 loop spans 16 amino acids. V dropped 0 bases and J dropped 4; count of bases not matched to a gene: 6.

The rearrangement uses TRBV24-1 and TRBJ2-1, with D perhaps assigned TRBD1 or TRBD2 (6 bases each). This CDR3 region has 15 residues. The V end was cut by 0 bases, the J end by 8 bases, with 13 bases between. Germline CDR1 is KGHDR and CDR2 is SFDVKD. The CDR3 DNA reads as TGTGCCACCAGTGATTTGGCGCGGGACATCGATGAGCAGTTCTTC. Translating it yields CATSDLARDIDEQFF.

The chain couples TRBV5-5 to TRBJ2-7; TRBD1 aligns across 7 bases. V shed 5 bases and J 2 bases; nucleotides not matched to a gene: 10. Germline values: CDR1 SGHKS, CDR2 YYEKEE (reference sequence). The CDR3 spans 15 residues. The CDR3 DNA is TGTGCCAGCAGTTCTACATTCCAGGGGGCCTACGAGCAGTACTTC. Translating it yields CASSSTFQGAYEQYF.

Here the CDR3 reads CSALRHFNNSPLHF. CDR3 in DNA: TGCAGTGCCCTGCGGCACTTTAATAATTCACCCCTCCACTTT. The chain employs TRBV20-1 and TRBJ1-6; D unresolved. The CDR3 has 14 amino acids. Germline lookup yields CDR1 DFQATT and CDR2 SNEGSKA (reference sequence). V was cut by 6 bases and J by 5 bases, with 14 bases left in between.

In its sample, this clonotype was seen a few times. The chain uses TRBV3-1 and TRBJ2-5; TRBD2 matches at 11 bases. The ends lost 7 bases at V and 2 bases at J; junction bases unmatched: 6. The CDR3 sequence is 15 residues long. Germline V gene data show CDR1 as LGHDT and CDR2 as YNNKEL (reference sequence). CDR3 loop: CASTMGLAVQETQYF. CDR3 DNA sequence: TGTGCCAGCACCATGGGACTAGCGGTTCAAGAGACCCAGTACTTC.

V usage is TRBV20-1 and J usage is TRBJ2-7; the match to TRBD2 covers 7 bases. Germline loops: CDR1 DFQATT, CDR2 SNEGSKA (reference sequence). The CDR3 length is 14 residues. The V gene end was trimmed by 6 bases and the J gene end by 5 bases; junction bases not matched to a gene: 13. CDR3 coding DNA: TGCAGTGCCAACCCCGAGCTAGCGGAGGACGAGCAGTACTTC. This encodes CSANPELAEDEQYF.

CDR3 protein: CASSETGATEAFF. The CDR3 nucleotides are TGTGCCAGCAGCGAAACAGGGGCCACTGAAGCTTTCTTT. V usage is TRBV7-9 and J usage is TRBJ1-1, with 7 bases fitting TRBD1. Germline CDR1 SEHNR, CDR2 FQNEAQ (reference sequence). V trimming: 5 bases; J trimming: 4 bases; junction bases outside the gene matches: 4. This CDR3 has 13 amino acids.

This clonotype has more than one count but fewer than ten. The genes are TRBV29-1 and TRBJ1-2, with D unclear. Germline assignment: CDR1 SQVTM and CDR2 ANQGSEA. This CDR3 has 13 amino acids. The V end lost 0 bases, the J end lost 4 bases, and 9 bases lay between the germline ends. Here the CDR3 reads CSVEDVSFYGYTF. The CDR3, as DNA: TGCAGCGTTGAAGACGTCAGTTTCTATGGCTACACCTTC.